Detailed here is one T cell receptor beta chain. Authors' methods: Estimates of nucleated cell counts were drawn from the amplification of reference gene primers. Only in-frame clones appear in the TCRdb table, and some are missing; sequencing was by immunoSEQ multiplex PCR. V and J calls and clone size are given by that table; D and trimming were obtained from the DNA. The sample has some 35,000 clones; roughly 87% are singletons. The entry originates in a study of blood T cell repertoires in COVID-19. Study background: COVID-19 samples from acute and convalescent phases originated in the United States, Italy and Spain. PBMCs, B-cell-depleted T cells, or T cells provided the cDNA or gDNA that made up the material.

There are 16 residues in the CDR3. V trimming: 5 bases; J trimming: 8 bases; junction bases outside the gene matches: 8. The germline CDR1 and CDR2 sequences are SGHVS and FNYEAQ. The chain combines TRBV7-6 with TRBJ2-1, with 14 bases fitting TRBD2. The source of this sequence is a human donor in a cohort sampled during active COVID-19. Sequencing used peripheral blood. The CDR3 loop reads CASSPGLAGGSDEQFF. CDR3 coding DNA: TGTGCCAGCAGCCCCGGACTAGCGGGGGGCAGCGATGAGCAGTTCTTC.